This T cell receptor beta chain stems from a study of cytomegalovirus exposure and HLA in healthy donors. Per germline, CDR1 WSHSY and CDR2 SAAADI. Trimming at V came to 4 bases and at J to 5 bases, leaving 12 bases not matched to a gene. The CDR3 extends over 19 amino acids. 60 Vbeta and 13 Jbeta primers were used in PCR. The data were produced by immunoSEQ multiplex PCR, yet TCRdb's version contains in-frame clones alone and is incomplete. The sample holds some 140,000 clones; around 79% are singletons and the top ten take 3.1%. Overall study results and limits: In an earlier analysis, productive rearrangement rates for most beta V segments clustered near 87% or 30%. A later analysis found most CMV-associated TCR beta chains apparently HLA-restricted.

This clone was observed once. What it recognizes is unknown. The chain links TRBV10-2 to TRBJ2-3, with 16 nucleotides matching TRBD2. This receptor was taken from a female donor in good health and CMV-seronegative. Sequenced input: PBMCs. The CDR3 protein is CASSGIPGLAGGPGDTQYF. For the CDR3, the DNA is TGCGCCAGCAGTGGGATCCCGGGACTAGCGGGAGGGCCGGGAGATACGCAGTATTTT.